Listed here is a single T cell receptor (beta chain). The germline gives CDR1 SGHDT, CDR2 YYEEEE. There are 15 residues in the CDR3. V lost 3 bases to trimming and J lost 12 bases, with 21 bases between them. This sample was included in a study of shared clonotypes between healthy human individuals. Here immunoSEQ multiplex PCR was the method, and the copy in TCRdb shows in-frame clones only, minus some. The sample yields around 370,000 clones, about 96% seen once. The sequence derives from a man younger than 45 in good health. V gene TRBV5-6 combines with J gene TRBJ1-4; tentative D call: TRBD1 (6 bases). Input material: memory CD8+ T cells sorted from blood. Subset denoted: CD45RO+ cells pooled with CCR7-negative TemRA cells. This chain's CDR3 is CASSWSGLGRGELFF. In DNA, the CDR3 is TGTGCCAGCAGCTGGTCGGGGCTCGGCAGGGGAGAACTGTTTTTT.